This is a list of T cell receptor beta chains from one sample in a study of cytomegalovirus exposure and HLA in healthy donors. Sequencing used immunoSEQ multiplex PCR; TCRdb keeps in-frame clones, though not all of them. The sample gives approximately 200,000 clones, approximately 85% of which show up once; under 3% is in the top ten. The sequenced sample was PBMCs. The receptors stem from a woman between 45 and 65 years old in good health and CMV-seronegative. CDR3s include the opening cysteine and the closing phenylalanine or tryptophan. The order of the fields is D gene, J gene, V gene, CDR3 length, clone size, CDR3 DNA, CDR3 protein. The D gene is left open where the match is weak. Only part of the rows carry a size: once, few, many, or a class if the clone is expanded.

d_call: .
j_call: TRBJ2-3
v_call: TRBV29-1
cdr3_length: 13
clone_size: .
cdr3_nt: .
cdr3_aa: CSVGGGTSGGTYF

d_call: .
j_call: TRBJ1-5
v_call: TRBV5-5
cdr3_length: 15
clone_size: .
cdr3_nt: TGTGCCAGCAGCTTGGAGGGGGTCGGCAATCAGCCCCAGCATTTT
cdr3_aa: CASSLEGVGNQPQHF

d_call: .
j_call: TRBJ2-7
v_call: TRBV18
cdr3_length: 14
clone_size: .
cdr3_nt: TGTGCCAGCTCACCGAGGACGGGACTTCACGAGCAGTACTTC
cdr3_aa: CASSPRTGLHEQYF

d_call: TRBD2
j_call: TRBJ2-2
v_call: TRBV4-1
cdr3_length: 16
clone_size: few
cdr3_nt: TGCGCCAGCAGCCGACTAGCGGGAGGTTCGACCGGGGAGCTGTTTTTT
cdr3_aa: CASSRLAGGSTGELFF

d_call: TRBD2
j_call: TRBJ2-5
v_call: TRBV28
cdr3_length: 13
clone_size: .
cdr3_nt: TGTGCCAGCAGTAATGGGGGGGAAGAGACCCAGTACTTC
cdr3_aa: CASSNGGEETQYF

d_call: TRBD1
j_call: TRBJ2-1
v_call: TRBV28
cdr3_length: 14
clone_size: .
cdr3_nt: TGTGCCAGCAAAGACGTGGACAGGTACAATGAGCAGTTCTTC
cdr3_aa: CASKDVDRYNEQFF

d_call: TRBD1
j_call: TRBJ2-7
v_call: TRBV2
cdr3_length: 15
clone_size: .
cdr3_nt: TGTGCCAGCAGTGAAGTGGGACAGGGACGCTACGAGCAGTACTTC
cdr3_aa: CASSEVGQGRYEQYF

d_call: TRBD2
j_call: TRBJ2-7
v_call: TRBV5-4
cdr3_length: 14
clone_size: .
cdr3_nt: TGTGCCAGCAGCCACTGGACTAGCGGTTACGAGCAGTACTTC
cdr3_aa: CASSHWTSGYEQYF

d_call: .
j_call: TRBJ1-2
v_call: TRBV28
cdr3_length: 14
clone_size: .
cdr3_nt: TGTGCCATAACTGAAAAGCGGGGAGGGTATGGCTACACCTTC
cdr3_aa: CAITEKRGGYGYTF

d_call: TRBD2
j_call: TRBJ2-1
v_call: TRBV19
cdr3_length: 16
clone_size: few
cdr3_nt: TGTGCCAGTAGGGAACTAGCGGGAGACCCCTACAATGAGCAGTTCTTC
cdr3_aa: CASRELAGDPYNEQFF

d_call: TRBD2
j_call: TRBJ2-1
v_call: TRBV6-5
cdr3_length: 16
clone_size: .
cdr3_nt: TGTGCCAGCAGTTCCGGACTAGCGGAGATCTACAATGAGCAGTTCTTC
cdr3_aa: CASSSGLAEIYNEQFF

d_call: TRBD1
j_call: TRBJ1-6
v_call: TRBV6-1
cdr3_length: 13
clone_size: .
cdr3_nt: TGTGCCAGCAGGGGACAGACTAATTCACCCCTCCACTTT
cdr3_aa: CASRGQTNSPLHF

d_call: TRBD1
j_call: TRBJ1-5
v_call: TRBV28
cdr3_length: 18
clone_size: .
cdr3_nt: TGTGCCAGCAGCTGGTCAGGACAGGGGATTAACCGCAATCAGCCCCAGCATTTT
cdr3_aa: CASSWSGQGINRNQPQHF

d_call: .
j_call: TRBJ2-3
v_call: TRBV6-5
cdr3_length: 15
clone_size: .
cdr3_nt: TGTGCCAGCAGTTACACCGGGAGAAACACAGATACGCAGTATTTT
cdr3_aa: CASSYTGRNTDTQYF

d_call: .
j_call: TRBJ2-2
v_call: TRBV7-9
cdr3_length: 16
clone_size: .
cdr3_nt: TGTGCCAGCAGCTTAGGCTCGGGGTTTTGGTCCGGGGAGCTGTTTTTT
cdr3_aa: CASSLGSGFWSGELFF